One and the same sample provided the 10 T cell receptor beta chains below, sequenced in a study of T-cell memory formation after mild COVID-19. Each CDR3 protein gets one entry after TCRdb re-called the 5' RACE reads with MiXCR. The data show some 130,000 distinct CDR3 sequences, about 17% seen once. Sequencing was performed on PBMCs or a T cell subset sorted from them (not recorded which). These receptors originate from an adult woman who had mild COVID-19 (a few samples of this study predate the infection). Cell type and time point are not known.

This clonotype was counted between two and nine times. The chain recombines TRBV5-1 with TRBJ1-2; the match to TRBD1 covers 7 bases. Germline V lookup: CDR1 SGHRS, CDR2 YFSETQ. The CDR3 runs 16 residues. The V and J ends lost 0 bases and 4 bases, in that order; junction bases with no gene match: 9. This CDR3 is CASSLAGQQLSYGYTF. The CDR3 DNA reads TGCGCCAGCAGCTTGGCGGGACAGCAACTTTCCTATGGCTACACCTTC.

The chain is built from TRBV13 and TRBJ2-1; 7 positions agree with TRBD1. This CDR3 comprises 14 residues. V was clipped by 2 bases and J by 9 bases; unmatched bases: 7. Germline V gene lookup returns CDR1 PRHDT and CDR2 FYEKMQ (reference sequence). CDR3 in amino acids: CASSLQGDTIEQFF. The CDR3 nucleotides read TGTGCCAGCAGCTTACAGGGGGATACAATTGAGCAGTTCTTC.

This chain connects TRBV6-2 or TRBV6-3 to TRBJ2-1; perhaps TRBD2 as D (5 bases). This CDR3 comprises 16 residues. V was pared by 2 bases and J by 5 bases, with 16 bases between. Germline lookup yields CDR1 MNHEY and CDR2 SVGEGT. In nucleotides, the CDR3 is TGTGCCAGCAGTTACCCCCGTGGCGGGCTCAACAATGAGCAGTTCTTC. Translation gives CASSYPRGGLNNEQFF.

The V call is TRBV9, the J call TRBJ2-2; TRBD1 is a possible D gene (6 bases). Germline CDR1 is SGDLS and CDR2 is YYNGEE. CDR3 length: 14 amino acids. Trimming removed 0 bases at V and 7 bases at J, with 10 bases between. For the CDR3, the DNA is TGTGCCAGCAGCGTAGCTCAGGGGTTCGGGGAGCTGTTTTTT. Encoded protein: CASSVAQGFGELFF.

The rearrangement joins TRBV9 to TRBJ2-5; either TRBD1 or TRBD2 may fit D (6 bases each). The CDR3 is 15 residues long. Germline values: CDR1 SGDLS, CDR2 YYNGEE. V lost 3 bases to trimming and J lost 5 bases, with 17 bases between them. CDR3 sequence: CASSASPGARETQYF. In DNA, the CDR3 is TGTGCCAGCAGCGCCTCCCCGGGGGCCCGGGAGACCCAGTACTTC.

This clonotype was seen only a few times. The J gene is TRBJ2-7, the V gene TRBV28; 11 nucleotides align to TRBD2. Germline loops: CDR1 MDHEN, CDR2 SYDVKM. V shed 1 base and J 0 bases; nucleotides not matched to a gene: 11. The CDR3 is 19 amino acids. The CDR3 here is CASSLLLAGVVPFSYEQYF. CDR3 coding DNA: TGTGCCAGCAGTTTATTACTAGCGGGAGTCGTCCCGTTCTCCTACGAGCAGTACTTC.

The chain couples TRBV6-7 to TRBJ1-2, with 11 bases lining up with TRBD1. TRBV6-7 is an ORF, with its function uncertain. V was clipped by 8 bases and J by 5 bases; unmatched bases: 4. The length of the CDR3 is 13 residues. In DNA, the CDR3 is TGTGCCAGCCGGGACAGGGGGTGGTATGGCTACACCTTC. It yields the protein CASRDRGWYGYTF.

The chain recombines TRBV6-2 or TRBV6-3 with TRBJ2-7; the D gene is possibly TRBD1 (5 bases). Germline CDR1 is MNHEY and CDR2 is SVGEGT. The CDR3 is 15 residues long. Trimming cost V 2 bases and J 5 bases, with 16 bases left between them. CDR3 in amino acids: CASSYEVLQVHEQYF. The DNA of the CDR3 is TGTGCCAGCAGTTACGAAGTCCTACAGGTCCACGAGCAGTACTTC.

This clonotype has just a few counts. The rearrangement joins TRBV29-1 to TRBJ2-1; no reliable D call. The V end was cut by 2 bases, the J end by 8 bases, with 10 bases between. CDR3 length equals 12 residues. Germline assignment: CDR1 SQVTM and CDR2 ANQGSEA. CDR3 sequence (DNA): TGCAGCGTTGAACTCTCCTATTATGAGCAGTTCTTC. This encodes CSVELSYYEQFF.

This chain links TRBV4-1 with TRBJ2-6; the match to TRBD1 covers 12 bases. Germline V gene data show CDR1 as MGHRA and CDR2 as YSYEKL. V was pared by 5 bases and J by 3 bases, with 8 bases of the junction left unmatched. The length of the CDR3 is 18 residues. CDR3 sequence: CASSITGQGADGANVLTF. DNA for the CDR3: TGCGCCAGCAGCATAACGGGACAGGGGGCAGATGGGGCCAACGTCCTGACTTTC.